This T cell receptor (beta chain) was sequenced in a study of T cell repertoires in cytomegalovirus infection. Study in general: Alongside well-studied HLA-B-restricted CMV epitopes, recently identified HLA-C-restricted CMV epitopes were also used. Public TCR beta signatures provided an indication of both CMV infection and a matching HLA type.

This clonotype was seen only a few times. The antigen is not known. This CDR3 comprises 17 residues. Between the trimmed V and J ends, which lost 4 bases and 1 base, there was a span of 18 bases. Per germline, CDR1 LNHDA and CDR2 SQIVND (reference sequence). TCRdb passed the reads through MiXCR, listing each CDR3 protein once. The table records some 350,000 distinct CDR3 sequences, 25% to 35% of them present only once. General study findings and limits: Ex vivo, HLA-C-restricted CMV-specific TCR beta clonotypes prevailed over the rest of the response. Cumulated frequencies of public TCR beta families served to identify carriers of CMV plus the relevant HLA.

This material consisted of cultured PBMCs, taken from culture after CMV antigen stimulation. The chain is built from TRBV19 and TRBJ2-3, with a tentative D call TRBD1 (5 bases). The sequence was collected from a human donor in good health (CMV status not recorded). Some clones in this sample may be carry-over from other donors' samples. CDR3 region: CASSTRQRLGGTDTQYF. CDR3 coding DNA: TGTGCCAGTAGTACCCGACAGCGTCTAGGGGGCACAGATACGCAGTATTTT.